These 20 T cell receptor beta chains were all obtained from the same sample, sequenced in a study of vaccination and CD4 T cells after COVID-19. Antigen specificity for these receptors is unknown. Cultured CD4+ T cells had their DNA profiled by the Oncomine TCR Beta short-read assay. MiXCR, applied by TCRdb to the PCR reads, yields one record per CDR3 protein. The data hold tens of thousands of distinct CDR3 sequences, with 35% to 50% observed a single time. Specified time point: late sampling 161 to 241 days after vaccination in three convalescent patients. As for treatment: approximately nine-day PBMC culture with coronavirus spike peptide pools or control peptides (ViraFEST assay). Source: CD4+ T cells from blood, cultured in vitro, taken about 7 months after SARS-CoV-2 vaccination. The source is a human donor who had recovered from COVID-19.

The rearrangement joins TRBV20-1 to TRBJ2-5; 7 bases fit TRBD2. The CDR3 totals 15 residues. Germline CDR1 is DFQATT and CDR2 is SNEGSKA (reference sequence). The V and J ends lost 7 bases and 2 bases, in that order; junction bases with no gene match: 13. The CDR3 loop is CSGKWRASGQETQYF. CDR3 in DNA: TGCAGTGGAAAATGGAGAGCTAGCGGTCAAGAGACCCAGTACTTC.

The V and J genes are TRBV19 and TRBJ2-5; D remains unclear. CDR1 LNHDA and CDR2 SQIVND come from the germline V gene (reference sequence). Deletions cut 3 bases from V and 1 base from J, with 12 bases between. This CDR3 region has 15 residues. CDR3 sequence reads: CASSIGNGPQETQYF. CDR3 DNA: TGTGCCAGTAGTATTGGGAACGGACCCCAAGAGACCCAGTACTTC.

This clonotype was counted a few times. J is TRBJ2-1 and V is TRBV20-1, with 7 nucleotides matching TRBD2. The germline gives CDR1 DFQATT, CDR2 SNEGSKA (reference sequence). V gave up 0 bases and J gave up 5 bases; unmatched junction bases: 7. The CDR3 is made up of 15 amino acids. For the CDR3, the DNA is TGCAGTGCTAGAGAGCGGGCTAGCGGCAACAATGAGCAGTTCTTC. It specifies CSARERASGNNEQFF.

This chain links TRBV10-1 with TRBJ2-3, with D possibly being TRBD2 (6 bases). CDR1 WNHNN and CDR2 SYGVQD come from the germline V gene (reference sequence). Trimming shortened V by 10 bases and J by 5 bases, and 10 bases separated the two germline ends. This CDR3 has 11 residues. In nucleotides, the CDR3 is TGCGCCACCGGAGCGGGAGATACGCAGTATTTT. It yields the protein CATGAGDTQYF.

This clonotype has only a few counts. The rearrangement uses TRBV15 and TRBJ1-6; 9 positions match TRBD1. Germline values: CDR1 LNHNV, CDR2 YYDKDF (reference sequence). The V gene end was trimmed by 3 bases and the J gene end by 7 bases; junction bases not matched to a gene: 4. The CDR3 covers 15 residues. For the CDR3, the DNA is TGTGCCACCAGCAGGCAGGGACAGGGAAATTCACCCCTCCACTTT. The encoded protein is CATSRQGQGNSPLHF.

The chain employs TRBV28 and TRBJ1-1; no firm D call. CDR1 is MDHEN and CDR2 is SYDVKM in the germline V gene. The CDR3 sequence is 14 residues long. The V and J ends lost 5 bases and 1 base respectively, with 11 bases between them. The CDR3 here is CASSKRRANTEAFF. As DNA, the CDR3 is TGTGCCAGCAGTAAAAGGAGGGCGAACACTGAAGCTTTCTTT.

The V and J genes are TRBV20-1 and TRBJ2-1; 14 nucleotides line up with TRBD2. The germline CDR1 and CDR2 sequences are DFQATT and SNEGSKA (reference sequence). V was clipped by 4 bases and J by 9 bases; unmatched bases: 11. The CDR3 consists of 16 residues. CDR3 amino acids: CSAKPGTSGSGGEQFF. In DNA form, the CDR3 reads TGCAGTGCTAAACCCGGGACTAGCGGGAGTGGGGGTGAGCAGTTCTTC.

The genes are TRBV20-1 and TRBJ1-1, with D possibly TRBD1 on 5 matching bases. V was cut by 3 bases and J by 3 bases, with 11 bases left in between. This CDR3 is 13 amino acids long. Germline loops: CDR1 DFQATT, CDR2 SNEGSKA (reference sequence). CDR3 in DNA: TGCAGTGCTAGCCCGTGGGGGGACACTGAAGCTTTCTTT. It translates to CSASPWGDTEAFF.

The sample holds a few counts of this clonotype. The genes are TRBV6-1 and TRBJ2-7, with D tentatively TRBD1 (6 bases). V lost 6 bases to trimming and J lost 7 bases, with 19 bases between them. The CDR3 loop spans 14 amino acids. Germline V CDR1 and CDR2: MNHNS, SASEGT. The CDR3 DNA reads as TGTGCCAGCAGCGACCGGTGGACAGTTGGGGAGCAGTACTTC. Its translation is CASSDRWTVGEQYF.

This clonotype is medium-sized (0.01 to 0.1%) within its sample. The chain couples TRBV20-1 to TRBJ1-1; 9 nucleotides agree with TRBD1. The junction had 10 bases not matched to a gene; V was cut back by 2 bases and J by 3 bases. Germline CDR1 reads DFQATT; CDR2 reads SNEGSKA (reference sequence). CDR3 size: 16 residues. CDR3 nucleotides: TGCAGTGCTAGAACGGACAGGGGCTTCCTCGACACTGAAGCTTTCTTT. Residues: CSARTDRGFLDTEAFF.

The V call is TRBV7-2, the J call TRBJ1-2; 7 bases are shared with TRBD1. Germline V gene lookup returns CDR1 SGHTA and CDR2 FQGNSA. This CDR3 has 14 amino acids. Trimming removed 5 bases from V and 4 bases from J; junction bases left unmatched: 7. The CDR3 DNA follows: TGTGCCAGCAGCCCAGGGGGAGGTGGCTATGGCTACACCTTC. Amino acid sequence: CASSPGGGGYGYTF.

The CDR3: CASSEPGQETQYF. The DNA of the CDR3 is TGTGCCAGCAGTGAACCGGGACAAGAGACCCAGTACTTC. The chain has TRBV25-1 and TRBJ2-5; D may be TRBD2 (5 bases). The CDR3 extends over 13 amino acids. The V end was cut by 2 bases, the J end by 2 bases, with 6 bases between. Germline-derived CDR1 and CDR2 are MGHDK and SYGVNS. Drawing the rest from reference TRBV25-1 and TRBJ2-5, the complete variable domain is EADIYQTPRYLVIGTGKKITLECSQTMGHDKMYWYQQDPGMELHLIHYSYGVNSTEKGDLSSESTVSRIRTEHFPLTLESARPSHTSQYLCASSEPGQETQYFGPGTRLLVL.

The chain uses TRBV7-9 and TRBJ2-7; D is possibly TRBD1 (5 bases). With 5 bases removed from V and 0 bases from J, the gap between germline ends came to 14 bases. Germline V CDR1 and CDR2: SEHNR, FQNEAQ (reference sequence). The CDR3 runs to 15 residues. The CDR3 protein is CASSTKYRSSYEQYF. The CDR3 coding sequence is TGTGCCAGCAGCACGAAGTACAGGAGCTCCTACGAGCAGTACTTC. The full variable domain, with the rest looked up from reference TRBV7-9 and TRBJ2-7, is DTGVSQNPRHKITKRGQNVTFRCDPISEHNRLYWYRQTLGQGPEFLTYFQNEAQLEKSRLLSDRFSAERPKGSFSTLEIQRTEQGDSAMYLCASSTKYRSSYEQYFGPGTRLTVT.

CDR3 DNA: TGCAGTGTTTCAGGGAAATTTAACACCGGGGAGCTGTTTTTT. It yields the protein CSVSGKFNTGELFF. The rearrangement joins TRBV20-1 to TRBJ2-2, with a weak D call TRBD1 (5 bases). This CDR3 spans 14 amino acids. V lost 7 bases and J 2 bases, leaving 14 bases between the germline ends. Germline CDR1 is DFQATT and CDR2 is SNEGSKA (reference sequence).

The chain uses TRBV20-1 and TRBJ1-5, with D maybe TRBD1 (5 bases). Trimming pared 0 bases from V and 2 bases from J, leaving 14 bases between. The CDR3 spans 16 residues. Germline V gene lookup returns CDR1 DFQATT and CDR2 SNEGSKA (reference sequence). The CDR3 reads CSARDLRGMGNQPQHF. The CDR3 DNA reads TGCAGTGCTAGAGATCTCCGGGGGATGGGCAATCAGCCCCAGCATTTT.

This clonotype has a handful of counts. The rearrangement uses TRBV24-1 and TRBJ2-3; D uncertain. The CDR3 consists of 12 residues. Trimming left V 5 bases short and J 2 bases short, with 4 bases between. Germline CDR1 is KGHDR and CDR2 is SFDVKD. CDR3 nucleotide sequence: TGTGCCACCAGTGGCTCCACAGATACGCAGTATTTT. Amino acid sequence: CATSGSTDTQYF.

In its sample, this clonotype is medium-sized. The V gene is TRBV28, the J gene TRBJ2-7; D might be TRBD1 (7 bases). Trimming left V 6 bases short and J 7 bases short, with 22 bases between. Germline-derived CDR1 and CDR2 are MDHEN and SYDVKM. CDR3 length equals 15 residues. The DNA of the CDR3 is TGTGCCAGCAGACCACCAAGCGCAGGGGGGAGGGAGCAGTACTTC. Translated: CASRPPSAGGREQYF.

This chain uses TRBV7-2 with TRBJ2-7, with D possibly TRBD1 on 6 matching bases. The length of the CDR3 is 15 residues. CDR1 SGHTA and CDR2 FQGNSA come from the germline V gene. V lost 1 base and J 4 bases, leaving 14 bases between the germline ends. CDR3 DNA: TGTGCCAGCAGCTTAGGAGGCGGCAGGGGATACGAGCAGTACTTC. Translation gives CASSLGGGRGYEQYF.

This clonotype has a handful of counts. The chain has TRBV28 and TRBJ2-5; the D gene is possibly TRBD1 (6 bases). The CDR3 extends over 13 amino acids. The germline V gene encodes CDR1 MDHEN and CDR2 SYDVKM. V was cut by 4 bases and J by 5 bases, with 11 bases left in between. As DNA, the CDR3 is TGTGCCAGCAGTTCAGGGGCTGGGGAGACCCAGTACTTC. Protein: CASSSGAGETQYF.

This chain links TRBV6-1 with TRBJ2-7; possible D gene TRBD2, 5 bases. The CDR3 covers 12 residues. Trimming stripped 8 bases from V and 8 bases from J, with 16 bases between. From germline, CDR1 is MNHNS and CDR2 SASEGT. The CDR3 bases are TGTGCCAGCCGAAGAGCGGTGGCTAAGCAGTACTTC. Translation: CASRRAVAKQYF.